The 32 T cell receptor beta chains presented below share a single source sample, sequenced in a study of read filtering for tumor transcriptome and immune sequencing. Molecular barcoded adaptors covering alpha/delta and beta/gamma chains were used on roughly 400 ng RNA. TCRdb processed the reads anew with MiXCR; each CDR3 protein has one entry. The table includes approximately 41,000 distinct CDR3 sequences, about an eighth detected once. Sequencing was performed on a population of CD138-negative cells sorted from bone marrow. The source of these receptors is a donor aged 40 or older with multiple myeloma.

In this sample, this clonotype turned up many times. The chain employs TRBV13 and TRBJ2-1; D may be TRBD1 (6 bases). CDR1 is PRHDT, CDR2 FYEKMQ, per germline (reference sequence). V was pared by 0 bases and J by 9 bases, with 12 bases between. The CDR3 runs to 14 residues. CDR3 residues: CASSLGGRGSEQFF. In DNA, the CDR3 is TGTGCCAGCAGCTTAGGCGGCAGGGGTAGTGAGCAGTTCTTC.

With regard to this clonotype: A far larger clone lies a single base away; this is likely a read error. CDR3 sequence (DNA): TGTGCCAGCAGCATCCACAGACTAGCGGGACTCGAGCAGTTCTTC. It is translated as CASSIHRLAGLEQFF. J is TRBJ2-1 and V is TRBV6-5, with 11 bases lining up with TRBD2. The germline CDR1 and CDR2 sequences are MNHEY and SVGAGI. The CDR3 has 15 residues. The junction had 11 bases not matched to a gene; V was cut back by 6 bases and J by 10 bases.

This chain's CDR3 is CASSPPGTGVGRRDTEAFF. For the CDR3, the DNA is TGTGCCAGCTCACCACCGGGAACGGGTGTTGGGCGCCGGGACACTGAAGCTTTCTTT. The chain recombines TRBV18 with TRBJ1-1; the D is unclear. V shed 0 bases and J shed 3 bases, with 23 bases lying between them. The CDR3 loop spans 19 amino acids. Germline V gene lookup returns CDR1 KGHSH and CDR2 LQKENI. Complete variable domain (other parts from reference TRBV18 and TRBJ1-1): NAGVMQNPRHLVRRRGQEARLRCSPMKGHSHVYWYRQLPEEGLKFMVYLQKENIIDESGMPKERFSAEFPKEGPSILRIQQVVRGDSAAYFCASSPPGTGVGRRDTEAFFGQGTRLTVV.

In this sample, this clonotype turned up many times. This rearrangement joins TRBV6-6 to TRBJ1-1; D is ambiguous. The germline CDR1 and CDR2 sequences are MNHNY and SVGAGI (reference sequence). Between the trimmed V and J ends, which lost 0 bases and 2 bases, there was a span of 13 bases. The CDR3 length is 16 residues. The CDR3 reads CASSYSPTYSNTEAFF. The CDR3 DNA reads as TGTGCCAGCAGTTACTCGCCAACCTACAGTAACACTGAAGCTTTCTTT.

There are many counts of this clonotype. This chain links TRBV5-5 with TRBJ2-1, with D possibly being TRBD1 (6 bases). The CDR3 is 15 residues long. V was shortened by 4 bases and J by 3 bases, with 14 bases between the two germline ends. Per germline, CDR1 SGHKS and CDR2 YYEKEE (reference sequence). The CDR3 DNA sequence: TGTGCCAGCAGCCCATCGGGACAAGACTACAATGAGCAGTTCTTC. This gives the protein CASSPSGQDYNEQFF.

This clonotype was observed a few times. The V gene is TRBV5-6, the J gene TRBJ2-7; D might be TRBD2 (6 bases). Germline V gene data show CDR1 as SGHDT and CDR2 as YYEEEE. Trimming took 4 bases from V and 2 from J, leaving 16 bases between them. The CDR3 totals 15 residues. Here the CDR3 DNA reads TGTGCCAGCAGCAGGCGTTCCGGAGGGGCCTACGAGCAGTACTTC. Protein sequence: CASSRRSGGAYEQYF.

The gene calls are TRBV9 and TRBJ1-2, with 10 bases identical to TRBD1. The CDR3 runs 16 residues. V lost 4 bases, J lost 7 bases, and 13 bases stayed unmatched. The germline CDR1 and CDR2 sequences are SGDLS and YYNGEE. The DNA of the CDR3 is TGTGCCAGCAGCATGGGGGACAGGGGATTGGAGTTTGGCTACACCTTC. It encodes CASSMGDRGLEFGYTF.

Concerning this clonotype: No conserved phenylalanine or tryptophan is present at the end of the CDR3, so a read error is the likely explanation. CDR3 loop: CASSFAGEEAQYS. The CDR3 nucleotides read TGTGCCAGCAGCTTTGCGGGAGAGGAGGCCCAGTACTCC. V is TRBV7-2 and J is TRBJ2-5, with TRBD2 matching 7 bases. The CDR3 loop spans 13 amino acids. V trimming: 3 bases; J trimming: 9 bases; junction bases outside the gene matches: 7. CDR1 and CDR2 from the germline V gene are SGHTA and FQGNSA.

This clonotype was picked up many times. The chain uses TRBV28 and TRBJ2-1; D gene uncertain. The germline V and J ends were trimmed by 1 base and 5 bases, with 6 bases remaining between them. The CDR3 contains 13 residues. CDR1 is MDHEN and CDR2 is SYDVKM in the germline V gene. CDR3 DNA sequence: TGTGCCAGCAGTTTATCACGAGACAATGAGCAGTTCTTC. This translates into CASSLSRDNEQFF.

In DNA, the CDR3 is TGCAGTGCCCACACTGGCGGCTCCTACAATGAGCAGTTCTTC. It specifies CSAHTGGSYNEQFF. The J gene is TRBJ2-1, the V gene TRBV20-1; no reliable D call. V lost 6 bases and J lost 0, with 12 bases in between. The CDR3 covers 14 residues. The germline V gene encodes CDR1 DFQATT and CDR2 SNEGSKA (reference sequence).

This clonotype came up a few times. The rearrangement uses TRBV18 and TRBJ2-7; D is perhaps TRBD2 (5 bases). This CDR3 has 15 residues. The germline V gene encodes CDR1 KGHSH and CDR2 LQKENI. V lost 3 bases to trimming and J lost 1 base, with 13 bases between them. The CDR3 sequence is CASSPRDTLSYEQYF. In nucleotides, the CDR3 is TGTGCCAGCTCACCCCGGGATACCCTTTCCTACGAGCAGTACTTC.

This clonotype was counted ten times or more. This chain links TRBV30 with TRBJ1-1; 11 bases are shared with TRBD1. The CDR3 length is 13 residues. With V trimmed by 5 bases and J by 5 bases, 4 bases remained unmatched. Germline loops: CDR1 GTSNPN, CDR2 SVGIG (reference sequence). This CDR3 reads CAWGTGGTTEAFF. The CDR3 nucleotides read TGTGCCTGGGGGACAGGGGGGACGACTGAAGCTTTCTTT.

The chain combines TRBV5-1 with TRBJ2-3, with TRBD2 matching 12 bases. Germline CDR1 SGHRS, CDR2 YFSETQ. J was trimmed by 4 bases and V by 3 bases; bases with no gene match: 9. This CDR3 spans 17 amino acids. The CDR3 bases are TGCGCCAGCAGCTGGGAATCTAGCGGGAGGGCGGCAGATACGCAGTATTTT. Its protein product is CASSWESSGRAADTQYF.

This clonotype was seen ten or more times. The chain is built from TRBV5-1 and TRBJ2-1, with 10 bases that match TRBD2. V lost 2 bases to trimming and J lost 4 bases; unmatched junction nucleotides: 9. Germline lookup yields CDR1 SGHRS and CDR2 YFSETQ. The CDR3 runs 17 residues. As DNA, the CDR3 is TGCGCCAGCAGCTTTGGAAGAGCGGGAGGGAGGTACAATGAGCAGTTCTTC. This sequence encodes CASSFGRAGGRYNEQFF.

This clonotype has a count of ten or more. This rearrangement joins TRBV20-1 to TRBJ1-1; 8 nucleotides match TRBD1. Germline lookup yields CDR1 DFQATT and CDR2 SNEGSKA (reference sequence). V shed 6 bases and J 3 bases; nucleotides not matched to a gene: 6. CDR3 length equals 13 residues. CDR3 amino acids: CSAPDRGDTEAFF. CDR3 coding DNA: TGCAGTGCACCCGACAGGGGAGACACTGAAGCTTTCTTT.

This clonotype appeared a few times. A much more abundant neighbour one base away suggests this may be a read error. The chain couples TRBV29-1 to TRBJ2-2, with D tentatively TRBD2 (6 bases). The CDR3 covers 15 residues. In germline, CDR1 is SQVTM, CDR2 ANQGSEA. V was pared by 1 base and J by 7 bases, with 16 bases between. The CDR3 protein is CSVEGGSGSDGELFF. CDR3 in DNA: TGCAGCGTTGAAGGGGGGAGCGGGTCAGACGGGGAGCTGTTTTTT.

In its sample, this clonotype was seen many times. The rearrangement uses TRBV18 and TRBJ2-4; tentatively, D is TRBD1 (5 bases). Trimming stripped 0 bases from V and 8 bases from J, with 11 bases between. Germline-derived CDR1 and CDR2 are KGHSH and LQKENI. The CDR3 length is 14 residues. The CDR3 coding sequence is TGTGCCAGCTCACCACCGCCAGGGCCGGACATTCAGTACTTC. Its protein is CASSPPPGPDIQYF.

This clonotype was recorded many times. DNA for the CDR3: TGCAGTGCTAGAGCCCCCCCCGGGACTAGCACAGATACGCAGTATTTT. Encoded protein: CSARAPPGTSTDTQYF. This sequence joins TRBV20-1 and TRBJ2-3; D possibly corresponds to TRBD2 (6 bases). CDR3 length: 16 residues. Germline V CDR1 and CDR2: DFQATT, SNEGSKA (reference sequence). Trimming shortened V by 1 base and J by 0 bases, and 14 bases separated the two germline ends.

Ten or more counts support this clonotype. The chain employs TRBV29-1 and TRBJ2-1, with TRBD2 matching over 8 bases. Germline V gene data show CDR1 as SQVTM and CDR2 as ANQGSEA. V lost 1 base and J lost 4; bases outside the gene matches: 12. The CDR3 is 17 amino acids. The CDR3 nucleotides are TGCAGCGTTGAAGGAAGGCCAGCGGGAGTTCTTTACAATGAGCAGTTCTTC. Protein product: CSVEGRPAGVLYNEQFF.

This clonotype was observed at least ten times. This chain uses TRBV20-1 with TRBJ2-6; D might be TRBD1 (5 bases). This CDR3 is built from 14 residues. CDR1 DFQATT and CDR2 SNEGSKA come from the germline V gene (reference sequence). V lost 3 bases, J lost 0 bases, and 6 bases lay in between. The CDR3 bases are TGCAGTGCTAGTAGGGGCTCTGGGGCCAACGTCCTGACTTTC. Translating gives CSASRGSGANVLTF.

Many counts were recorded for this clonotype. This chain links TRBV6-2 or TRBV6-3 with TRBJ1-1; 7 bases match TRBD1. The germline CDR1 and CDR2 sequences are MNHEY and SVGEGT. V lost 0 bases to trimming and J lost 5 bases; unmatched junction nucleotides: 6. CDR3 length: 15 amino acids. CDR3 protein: CASSYSGQVSTEAFF. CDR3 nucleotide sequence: TGTGCCAGCAGTTACTCCGGACAGGTATCGACTGAAGCTTTCTTT.

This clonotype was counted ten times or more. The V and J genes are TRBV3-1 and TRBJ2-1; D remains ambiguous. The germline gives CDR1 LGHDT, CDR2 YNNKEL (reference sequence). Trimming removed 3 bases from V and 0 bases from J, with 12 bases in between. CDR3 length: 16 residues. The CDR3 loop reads CASSQTRQTSYNEQFF. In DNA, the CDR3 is TGTGCCAGCAGCCAGACTCGGCAAACCTCCTACAATGAGCAGTTCTTC.

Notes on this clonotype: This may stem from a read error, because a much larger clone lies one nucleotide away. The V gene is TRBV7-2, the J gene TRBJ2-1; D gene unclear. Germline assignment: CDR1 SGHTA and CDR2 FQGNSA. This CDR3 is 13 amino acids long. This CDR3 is CASSLASYDEQFF. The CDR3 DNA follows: TGTGCCAGCAGCTTAGCATCCTACGATGAGCAGTTCTTC.

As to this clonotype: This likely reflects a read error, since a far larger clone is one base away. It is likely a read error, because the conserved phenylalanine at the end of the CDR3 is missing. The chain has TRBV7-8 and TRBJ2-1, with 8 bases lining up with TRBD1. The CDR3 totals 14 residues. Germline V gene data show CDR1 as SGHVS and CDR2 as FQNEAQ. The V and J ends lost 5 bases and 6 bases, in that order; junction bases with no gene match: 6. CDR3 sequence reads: CASSLDRASNEQFS. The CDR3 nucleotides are TGTGCCAGCAGCCTGGACAGGGCAAGCAATGAGCAGTTCTCC.

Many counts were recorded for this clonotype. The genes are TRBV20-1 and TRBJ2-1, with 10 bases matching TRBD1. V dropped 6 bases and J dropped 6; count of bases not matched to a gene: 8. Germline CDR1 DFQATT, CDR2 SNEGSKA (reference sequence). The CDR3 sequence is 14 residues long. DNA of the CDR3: TGCAGTGCCCACCGGGGGACAGGGGCCAATGAGCAGTTCTTC. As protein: CSAHRGTGANEQFF.

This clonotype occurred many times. Here the CDR3 DNA reads TGTGCCAGCAGCTATGCAGGGCGGGAGACCCAGTACTTC. Amino acids: CASSYAGRETQYF. The chain recombines TRBV5-4 with TRBJ2-5; perhaps TRBD1 as D (5 bases). The CDR3 spans 13 residues. Germline CDR1 and CDR2: SGHNT and YYREEE (reference sequence). Trimming took 3 bases from V and 5 from J, leaving 11 bases between them.

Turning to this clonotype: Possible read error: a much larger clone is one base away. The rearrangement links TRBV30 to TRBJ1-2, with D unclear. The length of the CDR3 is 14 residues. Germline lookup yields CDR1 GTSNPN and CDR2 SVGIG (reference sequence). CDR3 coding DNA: TGTGCCTGGAGTCGACCTGGACGGCCCTATGGCTGCACCTTC. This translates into CAWSRPGRPYGCTF.

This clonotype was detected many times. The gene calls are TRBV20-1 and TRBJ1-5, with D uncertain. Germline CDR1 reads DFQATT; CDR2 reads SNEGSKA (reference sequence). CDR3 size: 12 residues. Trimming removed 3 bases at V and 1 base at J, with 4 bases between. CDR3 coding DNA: TGCAGTGCTAGTAGGAGCAATCAGCCCCAGCATTTT. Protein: CSASRSNQPQHF.

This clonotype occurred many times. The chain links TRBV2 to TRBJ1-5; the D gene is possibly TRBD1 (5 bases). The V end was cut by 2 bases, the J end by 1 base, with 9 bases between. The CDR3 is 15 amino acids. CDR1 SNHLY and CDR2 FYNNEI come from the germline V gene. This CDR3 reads CASSEQGRSNQPQHF. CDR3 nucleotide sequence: TGTGCCAGCAGTGAACAGGGAAGAAGCAATCAGCCCCAGCATTTT. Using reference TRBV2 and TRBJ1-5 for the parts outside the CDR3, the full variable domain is EPEVTQTPSHQVTQMGQEVILRCVPISNHLYFYWYRQILGQKVEFLVSFYNNEISEKSEIFDDQFSVERPDGSNFTLKIRSTKLEDSAMYFCASSEQGRSNQPQHFGDGTRLSIL.

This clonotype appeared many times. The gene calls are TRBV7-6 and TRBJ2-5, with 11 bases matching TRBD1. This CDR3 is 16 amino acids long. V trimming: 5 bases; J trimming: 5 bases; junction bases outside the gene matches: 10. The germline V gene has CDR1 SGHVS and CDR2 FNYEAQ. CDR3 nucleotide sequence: TGTGCCAGCAGCCCAATTCAGGACAGGGGGCGGGAGACCCAGTACTTC. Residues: CASSPIQDRGRETQYF.

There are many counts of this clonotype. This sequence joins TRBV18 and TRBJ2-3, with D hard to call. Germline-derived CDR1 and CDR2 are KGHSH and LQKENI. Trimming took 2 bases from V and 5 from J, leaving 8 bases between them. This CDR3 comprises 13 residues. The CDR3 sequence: CASSPGVVDTQYF. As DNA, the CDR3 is TGTGCCAGCTCACCAGGTGTGGTAGATACGCAGTATTTT.

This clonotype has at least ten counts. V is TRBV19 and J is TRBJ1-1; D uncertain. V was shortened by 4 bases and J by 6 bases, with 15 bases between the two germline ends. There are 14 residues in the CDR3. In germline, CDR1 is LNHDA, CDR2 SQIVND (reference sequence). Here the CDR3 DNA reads TGTGCCAGTAGTAGCTACGGTGAAGTACCTGAAGCTTTCTTT. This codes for CASSSYGEVPEAFF.